The 28 T cell receptor beta chains below were found in one sample sequenced in a study of graft-versus-host responses after intestinal transplantation. No antigen has been assigned to these receptors. The table came from immunoSEQ multiplex PCR; TCRdb's copy has only in-frame clones and leaves some out. The table includes about 100,000 clones, over 75% detected once. This material consisted of unstimulated CD4+ T cells sorted from spleen or lymph node cells, taken before transplant. These receptors came from a human donor who was the organ donor for an intestinal transplant.

The rearrangement links TRBV19 to TRBJ1-1; 8 bases agree with TRBD1. Germline V gene sequence: CDR1 LNHDA, CDR2 SQIVND (reference sequence). J gave up 7 bases and V 4 bases, and 5 bases lay outside the gene matches. The CDR3 is 13 residues long. For the CDR3, the DNA is TGTGCCAGTAGTAAAATGACAGGGGTTGAAGCTTTCTTT. Protein: CASSKMTGVEAFF.

This chain joins TRBV19 and TRBJ2-2; maybe TRBD1 (5 bases). This CDR3 is built from 14 residues. Trimming cost V 4 bases and J 1 base, with 7 bases left between them. CDR1 and CDR2 from the germline V gene are LNHDA and SQIVND (reference sequence). Here the CDR3 DNA reads TGTGCCAGTAGTACTGACAGGAACACCGGGGAGCTGTTTTTT. This gives the protein CASSTDRNTGELFF.

The chain carries TRBV7-8 and TRBJ2-3; D uncertain. CDR3 length equals 16 residues. The germline V gene has CDR1 SGHVS and CDR2 FQNEAQ. Trimming shortened V by 1 base and J by 2 bases, and 13 bases separated the two germline ends. Here the CDR3 reads CASSLEWTKITDTQYF. The CDR3 coding sequence is TGTGCCAGCAGCTTAGAGTGGACGAAAATCACAGATACGCAGTATTTT.

The gene calls are TRBV2 and TRBJ1-1, with 8 nucleotides matching TRBD1. Trimming at V came to 4 bases and at J to 4 bases, leaving 2 bases not matched to a gene. The germline V gene has CDR1 SNHLY and CDR2 FYNNEI. The CDR3 totals 13 residues. The CDR3 DNA reads as TGTGCCAGCAGTGGGGACAGGAGCACTGAAGCTTTCTTT. Protein: CASSGDRSTEAFF.

The chain is built from TRBV30 and TRBJ1-3, with D tentatively TRBD1 (6 bases). Germline V CDR1 and CDR2: GTSNPN, SVGIG (reference sequence). The CDR3 loop spans 16 amino acids. V was trimmed by 1 base and J by 2 bases, leaving 15 bases between them. For the CDR3, the DNA is TGTGCCTGGAGTGGCCTGGGGGCAGGGGCTGGAAACACCATATATTTT. This codes for CAWSGLGAGAGNTIYF.

This clone occurred a few times. The gene calls are TRBV5-1 and TRBJ1-3, with 7 bases fitting TRBD1. J was trimmed by 0 bases and V by 4 bases; bases with no gene match: 4. The germline V gene encodes CDR1 SGHRS and CDR2 YFSETQ. The CDR3 runs to 15 residues. The CDR3 loop is CASSQDRVSGNTIYF. CDR3 DNA: TGCGCCAGCAGCCAAGACAGGGTCTCTGGAAACACCATATATTTT.

In its sample, this clone was seen once. The chain employs TRBV2 and TRBJ1-4, with 7 bases fitting TRBD1. Germline-derived CDR1 and CDR2 are SNHLY and FYNNEI. CDR3 length: 17 residues. Trimming took 6 bases from V and 0 from J; bases not matched to a gene: 10. The CDR3, as DNA: TGTGCCAGCAGGGTCGGGACAGCTAGTGCAACTAATGAAAAACTGTTTTTT. Translated, it gives CASRVGTASATNEKLFF.

This rearrangement joins TRBV13 to TRBJ2-7, with 8 bases identical to TRBD2. Germline lookup yields CDR1 PRHDT and CDR2 FYEKMQ (reference sequence). The CDR3 loop spans 18 amino acids. The V gene end was trimmed by 4 bases and the J gene end by 1 base; junction bases not matched to a gene: 15. CDR3 sequence (DNA): TGTGCCAGCAGCTCCAATAGCGGGGCCGAAAAACATTCCTACGAGCAGTACTTC. This encodes CASSSNSGAEKHSYEQYF.

In this sample, this clone turned up once. J is TRBJ2-7 and V is TRBV28; D possibly matches TRBD1 or TRBD2 (6 bases each). The germline V gene has CDR1 MDHEN and CDR2 SYDVKM. There are 14 residues in the CDR3. Trimming left V 6 bases short and J 6 bases short, with 18 bases between. CDR3: CASRGGSRSPEQYF. The CDR3 nucleotides are TGTGCCAGCAGAGGGGGGTCCCGCTCCCCCGAGCAGTACTTC.

CDR3 in amino acids: CASSLPGQDYYGYTF. Here the CDR3 DNA reads TGTGCCAGCAGTCTACCTGGACAGGACTACTATGGCTACACCTTC. The chain employs TRBV28 and TRBJ1-2; 7 bases are shared with TRBD1. V gave up 5 bases and J gave up 3 bases; unmatched junction bases: 9. Germline V lookup: CDR1 MDHEN, CDR2 SYDVKM. This CDR3 contains 15 residues.

This clone was recorded only once. The chain links TRBV30 to TRBJ1-6; no clear D gene. Germline CDR1 and CDR2: GTSNPN and SVGIG (reference sequence). Between the trimmed V and J ends, which lost 3 bases and 7 bases, there was a span of 19 bases. This CDR3 contains 16 residues. CDR3 region: CAWSATYGMGNSPLHF. CDR3 coding DNA: TGTGCCTGGAGCGCCACCTACGGGATGGGGAATTCACCCCTCCACTTT. Variable domain in full (rest from reference TRBV30 and TRBJ1-6): SQTIHQWPATLVQPVGSPLSLECTVEGTSNPNLYWYRQAAGRGLQLLFYSVGIGQISSEVPQNLSASRPQDRQFILSSKKLLLSDSGFYLCAWSATYGMGNSPLHFGNGTRLTVT.

This chain joins TRBV19 and TRBJ1-2; D possibly corresponds to TRBD1 (6 bases). The CDR3 length is 11 residues. Looked up from germline, CDR1 is LNHDA and CDR2 is SQIVND (reference sequence). Trimming stripped 6 bases from V and 13 bases from J, with 15 bases between. CDR3 region: CASRTTGIFTF. CDR3 in DNA: TGTGCCAGTAGGACCACAGGGATTTTCACCTTC. Supplemented by reference TRBV19 and TRBJ1-2, the full variable domain reads DGGITQSPKYLFRKEGQNVTLSCEQNLNHDAMYWYRQDPGQGLRLIYYSQIVNDFQKGDIAEGYSVSREKKESFPLTVTSAQKNPTAFYLCASRTTGIFTFGSGTRLTVV.

The V and J genes are TRBV27 and TRBJ2-5, with a tentative D call TRBD2 (7 bases). The CDR3 contains 15 residues. Deletions cut 8 bases from V and 1 base from J, with 17 bases between. The V gene's germline CDR1 is MNHEY and CDR2 SMNVEV (reference sequence). CDR3 region: CASRGWGGGQETQYF. CDR3 DNA: TGTGCCAGCCGGGGGTGGGGAGGGGGCCAAGAGACCCAGTACTTC.

The chain recombines TRBV2 with TRBJ1-4; D may be TRBD1 (5 bases). This CDR3 comprises 15 residues. Germline CDR1 and CDR2: SNHLY and FYNNEI. Trimming took off 6 bases at V and 7 bases at J, with 18 bases between the two ends. CDR3 loop: CASSPLVGVREKLFF. CDR3 DNA sequence: TGTGCCAGCAGCCCCCTGGTAGGGGTCCGTGAAAAACTGTTTTTT.

The chain couples TRBV19 to TRBJ2-4; D unclear. Germline V gene data show CDR1 as LNHDA and CDR2 as SQIVND (reference sequence). The length of the CDR3 is 16 residues. The ends were cut back, 3 bases at V and 0 bases at J, with 12 bases in the middle. The CDR3: CASSIGWNVAKNIQYF. The DNA for the CDR3 is TGTGCCAGTAGTATCGGATGGAACGTAGCCAAAAACATTCAGTACTTC.

The chain combines TRBV6-1 with TRBJ2-4; possible D gene TRBD2, 6 bases. Per germline, CDR1 MNHNS and CDR2 SASEGT. The CDR3 spans 14 residues. Between the trimmed V and J ends, which lost 2 bases and 9 bases, there was a span of 14 bases. CDR3 nucleotide sequence: TGTGCCAGCAGTGAAATTCGGCAGGGAGGCATTCAGTACTTC. Amino acid sequence: CASSEIRQGGIQYF.

This clone occurred once. The rearrangement links TRBV7-8 to TRBJ1-2, with 8 bases that match TRBD1. There are 17 residues in the CDR3. V dropped 5 bases and J dropped 1; count of bases not matched to a gene: 12. CDR1 and CDR2 from the germline V gene are SGHVS and FQNEAQ. The CDR3 sequence: CASSPATGELLNYGYTF. CDR3 DNA sequence: TGTGCCAGCAGCCCTGCGACAGGGGAGCTTCTTAACTATGGCTACACCTTC.

The V and J genes are TRBV5-6 and TRBJ2-5; D ambiguous. V gave up 6 bases and J gave up 5 bases, with 26 bases separating them. Germline V lookup: CDR1 SGHDT, CDR2 YYEEEE. The CDR3 loop spans 17 amino acids. CDR3 amino acids: CASTSSLAQVYGETQYF. DNA for the CDR3: TGTGCCAGCACTTCGTCTCTGGCTCAAGTATACGGGGAGACCCAGTACTTC.

V usage is TRBV7-9 and J usage is TRBJ1-2; weak D call: TRBD1 (6 bases). The CDR3 loop spans 15 amino acids. Germline CDR1 reads SEHNR; CDR2 reads FQNEAQ (reference sequence). V was pared by 0 bases and J by 2 bases, with 10 bases between. CDR3 nucleotides: TGTGCCAGCAGCTTAGCCCACGGGGGCAACTATGGCTACACCTTC. Its translation is CASSLAHGGNYGYTF.

The chain joins TRBV20-1 to TRBJ2-7, with a possible D match to TRBD1 (5 bases). CDR3 length: 10 amino acids. In germline, CDR1 is DFQATT, CDR2 SNEGSKA (reference sequence). Trimming stripped 7 bases from V and 7 bases from J, with 11 bases between. The CDR3 protein is CSVMPGEQYF. The CDR3 DNA is TGCAGTGTGATGCCAGGGGAGCAGTACTTC.

The chain joins TRBV6-5 to TRBJ1-6; D not certain. Trimming shortened V by 5 bases and J by 13 bases, and 12 bases separated the two germline ends. This CDR3 contains 12 residues. In germline, CDR1 is MNHEY, CDR2 SVGAGI. The CDR3 DNA reads as TGTGCCAGCAGTACCTTGTACGGTCCCCTCCACTTT. This translates into CASSTLYGPLHF.

The chain carries TRBV2 and TRBJ1-5; a weak D match, TRBD1 (6 bases). This CDR3 region has 16 residues. The germline V and J ends were trimmed by 2 bases and 3 bases, with 14 bases remaining between them. Germline CDR1 is SNHLY and CDR2 is FYNNEI. The CDR3 loop is CASSERRQGINQPQHF. The CDR3 DNA follows: TGTGCCAGCAGTGAACGAAGGCAGGGGATCAATCAGCCCCAGCATTTT.

This clone was counted only a few times. The chain uses TRBV4-1 and TRBJ1-3, with 7 bases lining up with TRBD1. Germline V gives CDR1 MGHRA, CDR2 YSYEKL. Losses at the gene ends were 0 bases for V and 5 bases for J; bases not matched to a gene: 13. This CDR3 has 18 amino acids. Here the CDR3 reads CASSQDFTGTVNRNTIYF. The CDR3 DNA reads TGCGCCAGCAGCCAAGACTTCACCGGGACAGTAAATAGAAACACCATATATTTT.

This chain connects TRBV30 to TRBJ1-4; weak D call: TRBD1 (6 bases). Trimming removed 3 bases at V and 3 bases at J, with 8 bases between. The CDR3 length is 13 residues. In germline, CDR1 is GTSNPN, CDR2 SVGIG (reference sequence). As DNA, the CDR3 is TGTGCCTGGAGGGGGGGGCCTAATGAAAAACTGTTTTTT. This codes for CAWRGGPNEKLFF. Drawing the rest from reference TRBV30 and TRBJ1-4, the complete variable domain is SQTIHQWPATLVQPVGSPLSLECTVEGTSNPNLYWYRQAAGRGLQLLFYSVGIGQISSEVPQNLSASRPQDRQFILSSKKLLLSDSGFYLCAWRGGPNEKLFFGSGTQLSVL.

This chain links TRBV6-5 with TRBJ1-2; 7 nucleotides match TRBD1. Germline CDR1 reads MNHEY; CDR2 reads SVGAGI. V gave up 6 bases and J gave up 5 bases; unmatched junction bases: 9. This CDR3 contains 14 residues. CDR3 nucleotide sequence: TGTGCCAGCAGGTCCACAGGGGTCGGTTATGGCTACACCTTC. Protein: CASRSTGVGYGYTF.

The chain joins TRBV7-2 to TRBJ2-7, with 10 positions matching TRBD2. CDR3 length: 14 residues. After removal of 2 bases from V and 2 bases from J, the junction contained 0 bases not matched to a gene. Germline assignment: CDR1 SGHTA and CDR2 FQGNSA. CDR3 loop: CASSLTSGAYEQYF. Here the CDR3 DNA reads TGTGCCAGCAGCTTAACTAGCGGGGCCTACGAGCAGTACTTC.

This chain joins TRBV6-1 and TRBJ2-7; 7 positions match TRBD1. CDR1 and CDR2 from the germline V gene are MNHNS and SASEGT. The V segment lost 4 bases and the J segment 5 bases; nucleotides outside the gene matches: 8. The CDR3 runs 14 residues. The CDR3 nucleotides read TGTGCCAGCAGTGTTCCCCGGGACAGCGACGAGCAGTACTTC. Translated, it gives CASSVPRDSDEQYF.

The chain is built from TRBV4-2 and TRBJ1-6; D call uncertain. The V gene's germline CDR1 is LGHNA and CDR2 YNFKEQ. This CDR3 has 14 amino acids. V lost 1 base and J lost 7, with 8 bases in between. As DNA, the CDR3 is TGTGCCAGCAGCCAAGTCCCGCCGAATTCACCCCTCCACTTT. Its translation: CASSQVPPNSPLHF.